Reported below is one T cell receptor beta chain. Its antigen has not been determined. Per-base qualities were not stored, and no clone one base away is much larger. The cohort comprised fewer than 750 healthy bone marrow donors. At the time of sampling, all cohort members were nominally healthy, though unrecorded immune exposures were likely present. The donor tested CMV seropositive, placing the donor among the 310 or so seropositive members of the cohort. Each donor provided a peripheral blood sample, and peripheral blood mononuclear cells were used for TCR beta sequencing. Genomic DNA was extracted from the blood cell samples with the Qiagen DNeasy Blood Extraction Kit. This record comes from a study of cytomegalovirus exposure and HLA in healthy donors (dated by TCRdb to the late 2010s). Background on the whole study: An earlier analysis of several hundred of the donors reported about 250 Gb of sequence data and roughly 110 million unique TCR beta sequences from about 179 million T cells. Roughly 300 gigabases of sequencing data and 70 million to 100 million unique TCR sequences were included in an early release covering about 700 HLA-typed donors. Of the roughly 400 genotyped donors, over 65% fell in the genetic ancestry cluster associated with self-reported Caucasian donors. The aim of the study was to test whether cataloging public T cell receptors could identify signatures of past pathogen exposure. The T cell repertoires of 550 to 850 subjects were profiled by immunosequencing and related to cytomegalovirus serostatus. Along with the approximately 700-subject first cohort, a separate validation cohort of around 110 different subjects was used. To predict cytomegalovirus infection status, the study brought together high-throughput TCR immunosequencing, statistical association of individual TCRs with disease status, and machine learning. To study patterns of TCR occurrence, a later analysis re-analyzed previously published TCR beta repertoires from around 660 donors and added high-resolution HLA genotyping. In the later analysis, no new phenotypic data were used to find candidate immune exposures; instead, reliance was placed on TCR beta sequences and their occurrence across donors. An earlier analysis of some 600 of the donors applied high-throughput TCR beta sequencing to assess whether each TCR beta V gene segment acted as functional or pseudogenic. Donor age, sex, ethnicity and CMV serostatus were compiled alongside the repertoire data. A later genetic analysis used genome-wide SNP genotypes for about 55% of the 666 donors, treating that subset as a discovery cohort. Every repertoire in the discovery cohort had been generated on one and the same sequencing platform. Both class I and class II loci were covered by HLA typing, at four-digit resolution. The number of typed donors differed by locus: about 620-630 for A, B, C, DRB1 and DQB1; some 540 for DQA1; approximately 600 for DPA1; and 400 to 480 for DPB1. Several DR-DQ haplotypes were treated as single units for association and clustering because of strong linkage in the cohort. On average, over 200,000 unique TCR beta nucleotide sequences were sequenced per donor among about 400 genotyped donors of the cohort, with roughly 18% of those sequences being non-productive. The paper's findings and limits, for the study overall: A later analysis found that HLA-associated TCR beta chains were more clonally expanded and had lower generation probabilities than equally common non-associated chains. Broadly in line with IMGT annotations, most TCR beta V segments showed up in productive rearrangements about 90% or about 30% of the time in an earlier analysis of a few hundred of the donors. A further reported finding was that TCR beta sequences accurately predicted the HLA-A and HLA-B alleles for most subjects in the first cohort. V-gene and J-gene trimming of TCR beta chains was associated with a missense DCLRE1C variant in a later genetic analysis, and the association was replicated in an independent cohort. The earlier analysis of a few hundred of the donors excluded 15 to 20 rarely observed V segments, including chromosome 9 orphons, because counts were too low. When HLA alleles, especially DR and DQ, strongly co-occurred, attributing TCR associations to individual alleles was difficult. In this cohort, only TCR beta chains were sequenced, and detectable features were limited by the absence of alpha or paired-chain data. Linkage disequilibrium might explain the correlated functional status among segregating V segments, but an unknown experimental factor could not be ruled out. A group of highly shared sequence variants was considered likely to be a technical artifact of the sequencing pipeline. Cytomegalovirus status was reported to be diagnosed by the classifier with high specificity and sensitivity in both the original and validation cohorts. A few of the identified cytomegalovirus-associated TCR beta chains were confirmed in vitro to be specific for cytomegalovirus antigens. Across donors, most TCR sequences were observed very rarely, whereas some public TCRs were present in many individuals. At a false discovery rate of 0.05, a later analysis linked fewer than 20,000 TCR beta sequences to specific HLA alleles. Most CMV-associated TCR beta chains appeared to be HLA-restricted in a later analysis, and the HLA associations seemed to be driven largely by CMV exposure. According to the authors, the approach could potentially be generalized to other disease states and immunological phenotypes. Sequencing depth was assumed to be roughly uniform across donors in the presence/absence analyses, though that assumption may not hold. HLA typing was unavailable for some donors at each locus, so association tests used only the typed subset. According to a later analysis, TCR association rates differed among HLA loci, with DRB1 alleles showing the most associated TCRs and HLA-C alleles showing the fewest. Immune exposure information for the cohort was limited to CMV serostatus. A later genetic analysis reported fewer N-insertions in productive TCRs among donors in an Asian-associated ancestry cluster than the approximately 700-donor mean. Because the 87-base-pair reads could not distinguish some IMGT-functional V segments, including TRBV6-2 and TRBV6-3, those segments were excluded. The study gave a list of under 200 TCR beta chains associated with cytomegalovirus. According to a later analysis, parvovirus B19, influenza, CMV and Epstein-Barr virus appeared linked to several top co-occurrence clusters.

Receptors were amplified or captured by the immunoSEQ multiplex PCR assay. For the multiplex PCR, a mixture combining 60 forward primers for TCR Vbeta segments and 13 reverse primers for TCR Jbeta segments was used. The CDR3 region of rearranged TCR beta genes was amplified from genomic DNA by a multiplex PCR assay. The Illumina HiSeq System was used to sequence the amplified TCR beta libraries as 87-base-pair reads. The published analysis was carried out like this. Across the 500 to 700 repertoires, a later analysis counted 78 million or so unique TCR beta chains, 9 million to 14 million of which were shared by at least two donors. Raw reads were error-corrected and collapsed into unique sequences with a nearest-neighbor algorithm that merged closely related sequences to remove PCR and sequencing errors. V, D and J gene segments were assigned by aligning CDR3 sequences to IMGT reference sequences. For a sequence to be retained, a match of at least six nucleotides was required to both a V gene segment and a J gene segment. A rearrangement counted as productive if the CDR3 had no stop codons and remained in frame with V and J, and every other rearrangement counted as non-productive. Following IMGT convention, CDR3 was defined as the stretch from the second conserved V-encoded cysteine to the conserved J-encoded phenylalanine. Sequences without an unambiguous match to a single V gene segment were excluded from the earlier analysis of almost 600 of the donors. An earlier analysis of around 600 of the donors classified V segments as functional when productive rearrangements were above 56.7% and as segregating when the standard deviation between donors was above 5%. A statistical classification framework was built to diagnose cytomegalovirus status from the catalog of TCR beta chain sequences. In a later analysis, V and J genes were assigned by comparing TCR nucleotide sequences against IMGT/GENE-DB human TR gene sequences. Using the TCRdist pipeline, a later analysis assigned CDR3 sequences along with most-parsimonious VDJ recombination scenarios. In a later analysis, each TCR beta chain was defined by its CDR3 amino acid sequence together with its V-gene family, and reads lacking a unique V-gene family were excluded. A later analysis removed roughly 590 highly shared, low-generation-probability nucleotide sequences to deal with suspected cross-contamination and a sequencing artifact. In a later analysis, a clonal expansion index for each public chain was calculated from normalized within-repertoire ranks of inferred template counts. In a later analysis, generation probabilities were computed using a VDJ recombination model fitted to out-of-frame rearrangements, and the results were checked against IGoR. A later analysis scored TCR-TCR, TCR-HLA and TCR-CMV co-occurrence with hypergeometric tests, applying a repertoire-size bias correction to TCR pairs. False discovery rates were estimated in a later analysis by permuting HLA or CMV assignments 20 times. In a later analysis, co-occurring TCRs were grouped using DBSCAN, with TCRdist sequence similarity added in when clustering inside HLA-allele-positive subsets. Repertoires with fewer than 30,000 or more than 120,000 public chains, plus five repertoires with anomalous nucleotide sharing, were excluded from co-occurrence clustering. Imported from immuneACCESS, the table was reduced by TCRdb to in-frame sequences with V and J called. These copies leave out some clones; in studies compared against another copy, an unresolved V gene accounts for under half, and the cause of the remainder is not known. Clone size and V and J calls were adopted from that table, with D and trimming inferred from the DNA. The sample yields 150,000 to 200,000 clones; about 80% were counted once. 11% to 15% of the sample is taken by the ten largest.

The junction shows trimming of 4 bases on V and 6 bases on J, and the gene matches do not reach 5 bases of it. The cysteine opens and the phenylalanine closes a CDR3 of 16 amino acids. The sequence is cut down to CDR3 DNA, 48 bases in frame from base 1. The germline V gene (reference sequence) supplies CDR1 SGHNT and CDR2 YYREEE. The sample comprised PBMCs. The sequence was obtained from a man in his fifties or sixties in good health and CMV-seropositive. The sequence joins TRBV5-4 to TRBJ2-4; TRBD2 matches 15 bases in the middle. The CDR3: CASSAGTSGGPNIQYF. The DNA sequence follows: TGTGCCAGCAGCGCGGGGACTAGCGGGGGGCCAAACATTCAGTACTTC.